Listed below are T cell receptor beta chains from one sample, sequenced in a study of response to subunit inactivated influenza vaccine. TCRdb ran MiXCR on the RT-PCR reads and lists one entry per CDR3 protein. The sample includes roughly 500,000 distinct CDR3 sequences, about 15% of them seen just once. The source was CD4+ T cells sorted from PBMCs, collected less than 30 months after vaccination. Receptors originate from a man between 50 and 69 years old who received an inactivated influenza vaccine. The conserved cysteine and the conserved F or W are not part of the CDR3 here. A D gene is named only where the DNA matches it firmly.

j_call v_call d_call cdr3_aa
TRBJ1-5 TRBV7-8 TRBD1 ASSLQPGQSNQPQH
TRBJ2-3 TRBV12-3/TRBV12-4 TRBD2 ASSEPGLGNTDTQY
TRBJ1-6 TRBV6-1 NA ASSETIQGRSPLH
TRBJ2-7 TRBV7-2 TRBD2 ASSPGLAAYEQY
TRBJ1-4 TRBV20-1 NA SAIETVNEKLF
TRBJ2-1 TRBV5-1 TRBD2 ASSLAGGSMNEQF
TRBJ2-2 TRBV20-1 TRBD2 SAMGLAGLTGELF
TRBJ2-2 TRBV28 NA ASHEQPTGELF
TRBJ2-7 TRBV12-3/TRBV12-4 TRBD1 ASRGDRGGIYEQY
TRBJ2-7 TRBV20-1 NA SAEDRSRGNEQY
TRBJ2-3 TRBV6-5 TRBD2 ASSYAGVSTDTQY
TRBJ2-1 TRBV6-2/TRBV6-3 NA ASTRNNEQF
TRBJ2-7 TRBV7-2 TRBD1 ASSLGAGGFSEQY
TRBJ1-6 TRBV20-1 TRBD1 SAASDRGNSPLH
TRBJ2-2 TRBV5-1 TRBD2 ASSPGTSGVTGELF
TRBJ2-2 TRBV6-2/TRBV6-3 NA ASRGYPNTGELF
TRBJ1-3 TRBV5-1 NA ASSLDQGRNTIY
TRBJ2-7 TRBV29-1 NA SVVADRAVYEQY
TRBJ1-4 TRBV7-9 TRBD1 ASSARDSQKLF
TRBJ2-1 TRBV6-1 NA ASSESFNEQF
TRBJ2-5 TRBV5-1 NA ASSSGNRGETQY
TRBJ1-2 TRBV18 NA ASSPQGHDYGYT
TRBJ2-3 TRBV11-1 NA ASSPNLGLRSSDTQY
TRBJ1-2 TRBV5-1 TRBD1 ASSLTGQGYGYT
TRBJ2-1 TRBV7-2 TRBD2 ASTTAAGGRGNEQF
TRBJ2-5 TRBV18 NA ASSPLSGSQETQY
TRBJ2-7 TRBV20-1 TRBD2 SASLGGRAYEQY
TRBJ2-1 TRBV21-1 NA ASSKGVGTRRWNEQF